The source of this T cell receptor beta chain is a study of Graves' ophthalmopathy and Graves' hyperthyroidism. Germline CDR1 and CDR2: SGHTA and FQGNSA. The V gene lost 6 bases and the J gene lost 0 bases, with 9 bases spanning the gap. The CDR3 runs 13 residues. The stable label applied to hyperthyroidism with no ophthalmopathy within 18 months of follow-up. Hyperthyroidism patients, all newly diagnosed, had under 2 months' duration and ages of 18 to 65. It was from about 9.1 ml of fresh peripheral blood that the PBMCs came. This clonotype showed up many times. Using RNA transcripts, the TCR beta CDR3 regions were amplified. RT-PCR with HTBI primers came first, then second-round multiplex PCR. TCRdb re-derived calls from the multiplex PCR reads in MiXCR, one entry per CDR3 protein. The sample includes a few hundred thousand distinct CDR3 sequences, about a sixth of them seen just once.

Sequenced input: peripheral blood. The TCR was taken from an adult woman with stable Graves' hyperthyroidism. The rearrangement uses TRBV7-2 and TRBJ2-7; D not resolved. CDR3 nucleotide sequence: TGTGCCAGCAGTCGACGACACTCCTACGAGCAGTACTTC. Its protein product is CASSRRHSYEQYF. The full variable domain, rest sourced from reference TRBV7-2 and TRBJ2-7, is GAGVSQSPSNKVTEKGKDVELRCDPISGHTALYWYRQSLGQGLEFLIYFQGNSAPDKSGLPSDRFSAERTGGSVSTLTIQRTQQEDSAVYLCASSRRHSYEQYFGPGTRLTVT.